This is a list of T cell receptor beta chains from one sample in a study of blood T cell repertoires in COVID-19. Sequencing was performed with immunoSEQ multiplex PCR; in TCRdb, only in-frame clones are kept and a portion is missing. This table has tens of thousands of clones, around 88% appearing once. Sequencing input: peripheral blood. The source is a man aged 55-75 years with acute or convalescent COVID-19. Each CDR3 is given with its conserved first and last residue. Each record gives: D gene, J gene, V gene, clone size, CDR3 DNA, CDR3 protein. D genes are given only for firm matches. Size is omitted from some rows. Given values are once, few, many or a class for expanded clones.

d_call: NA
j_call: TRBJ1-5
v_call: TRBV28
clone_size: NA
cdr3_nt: TGTGCCAGCACCCAGGTTAACAGGGAATATCAGCCCCAGCATTTT
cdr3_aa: CASTQVNREYQPQHF

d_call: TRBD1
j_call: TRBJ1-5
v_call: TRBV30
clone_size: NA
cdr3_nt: TGTGCCTGTTCACAGGGGGTCAGCCAGCCCCAGCATTTT
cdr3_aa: CACSQGVSQPQHF

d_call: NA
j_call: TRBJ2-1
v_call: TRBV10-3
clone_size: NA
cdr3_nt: TGTGCCATCAGTGCACAAAGCTCCTACAATGAGCAGTTCTTC
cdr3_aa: CAISAQSSYNEQFF

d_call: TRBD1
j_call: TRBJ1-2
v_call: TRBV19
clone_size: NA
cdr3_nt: TGTGCCAGTAACACAGGGGGTTCGGGAGGCTACACCTTC
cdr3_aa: CASNTGGSGGYTF

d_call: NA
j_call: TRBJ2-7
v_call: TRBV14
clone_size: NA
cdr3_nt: TGTGCCAGCAGCCAAGAATGGAGACGGCAGGGGAGGGACCTAGTCAAAGACGAGCAGTACTTC
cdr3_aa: CASSQEWRRQGRDLVKDEQYF

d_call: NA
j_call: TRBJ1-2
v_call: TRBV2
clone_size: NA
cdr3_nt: TGTGCCAGCAGTGGGACTGGGGGGGACTATGGCTACACCTTC
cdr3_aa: CASSGTGGDYGYTF

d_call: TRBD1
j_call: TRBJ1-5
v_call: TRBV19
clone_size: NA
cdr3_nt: TGTGCCAGTAGTATCCGGGACAGTCTCAATCAGCCCCAGCATTTT
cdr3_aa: CASSIRDSLNQPQHF

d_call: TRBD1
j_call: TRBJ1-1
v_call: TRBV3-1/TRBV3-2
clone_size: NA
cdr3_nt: TGTGCCAGCAGCCAAGCCGGGACAGATGAAGCTTTCTTT
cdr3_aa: CASSQAGTDEAFF

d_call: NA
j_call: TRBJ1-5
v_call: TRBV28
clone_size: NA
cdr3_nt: TGTGCCAGCAGTTTTCAGGGGCTCTGGAATCAGCCCCAGCATTTT
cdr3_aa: CASSFQGLWNQPQHF

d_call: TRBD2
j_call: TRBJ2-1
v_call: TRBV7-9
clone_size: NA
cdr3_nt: TGTGCCAGCAGCTTACGCGGGGGGAGCTCCTACAATGAGCAGTTCTTC
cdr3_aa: CASSLRGGSSYNEQFF

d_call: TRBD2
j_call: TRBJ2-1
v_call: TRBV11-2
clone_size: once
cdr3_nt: TGTGCCAGCAGCTTAGTTTTGGCTAGCGGGAGTTCCTACAATGAGCAGTTCTTC
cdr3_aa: CASSLVLASGSSYNEQFF

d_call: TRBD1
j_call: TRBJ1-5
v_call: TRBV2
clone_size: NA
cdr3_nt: TGTGCCAGCAGAGATAACAGGGGAGGAGGCAATCAGCCCCAGCATTTT
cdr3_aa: CASRDNRGGGNQPQHF

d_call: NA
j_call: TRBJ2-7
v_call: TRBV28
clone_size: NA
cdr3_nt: TGTGCCAGCAGTTTTTCGAGGCTAGTCTACGAGCAGTACTTC
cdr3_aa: CASSFSRLVYEQYF

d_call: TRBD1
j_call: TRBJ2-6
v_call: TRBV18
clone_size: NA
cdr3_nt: TGTGCCAGCTCACCAGGGACAGCCATCTCTGGGGCCAACGTCCTGACTTTC
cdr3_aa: CASSPGTAISGANVLTF

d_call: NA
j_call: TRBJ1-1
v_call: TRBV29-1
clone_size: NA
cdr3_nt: TGCAGCGTCCCTCCCGGGGGTATGAACACTGAAGCTTTCTTT
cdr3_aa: CSVPPGGMNTEAFF

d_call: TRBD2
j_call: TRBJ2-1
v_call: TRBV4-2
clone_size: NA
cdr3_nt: TGTGCCAGCAGCCAATCCCTCTGGCGGGAGGGCCTCCATGAGCAGTTCTTC
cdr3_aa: CASSQSLWREGLHEQFF